This TCR beta chain originates from a study of multiple sclerosis patients with progressive multifocal leukoencephalopathy. Some clones are missing from TCRdb's copy, which holds only in-frame ones; the method was immunoSEQ multiplex PCR. The table records around 30,000 clones, around nine tenths of them present only once. The CDR3 has 13 amino acids. From germline, CDR1 is SGHTA and CDR2 FQGNSA. The V end was cut by 2 bases, the J end by 6 bases, with 8 bases between. Time point given: 5 to 6 months of natalizumab therapy. V is TRBV7-2 and J is TRBJ1-3; D remains unclear. This receptor was obtained from a human donor with multiple sclerosis. The source material was PBMCs, sampled from a patient treated with natalizumab. CDR3 in amino acids: CASSLLLENTIYF. CDR3 nucleotide sequence: TGTGCCAGCAGCTTACTACTTGAAAACACCATATATTTT.